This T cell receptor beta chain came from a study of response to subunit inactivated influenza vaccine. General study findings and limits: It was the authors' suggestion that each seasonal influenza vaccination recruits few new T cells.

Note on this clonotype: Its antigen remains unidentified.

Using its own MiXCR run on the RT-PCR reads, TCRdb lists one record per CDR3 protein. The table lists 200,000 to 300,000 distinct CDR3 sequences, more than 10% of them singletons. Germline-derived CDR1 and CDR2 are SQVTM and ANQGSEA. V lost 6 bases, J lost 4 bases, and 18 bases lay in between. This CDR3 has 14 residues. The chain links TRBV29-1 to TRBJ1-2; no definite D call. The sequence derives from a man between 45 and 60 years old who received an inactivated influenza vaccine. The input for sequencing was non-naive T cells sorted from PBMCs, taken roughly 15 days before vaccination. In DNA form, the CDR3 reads TGCAGCGTCCCTACGGAATATACGTCCTATGGCTACACCTTC. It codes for CSVPTEYTSYGYTF. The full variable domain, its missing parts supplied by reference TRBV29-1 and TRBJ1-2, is SAVISQKPSRDICQRGTSLTIQCQVDSQVTMMFWYRQQPGQSLTLIATANQGSEATYESGFVIDKFPISRPNLTFSTLTVSNMSPEDSSIYLCSVPTEYTSYGYTFGSGTRLTVV.